These 11 T cell receptor beta chains share one sample of origin, sequenced in a study of blood T cell repertoires in COVID-19. Method: immunoSEQ multiplex PCR; TCRdb's copy keeps in-frame clones and lacks some. The repertoire includes fewer than 250,000 clones, approximately 84% of them detected once, and 3.5% to 4.5% sits in the top ten. Sequenced material: peripheral blood. Receptors were obtained from a middle-aged man with acute or convalescent COVID-19.

The rearrangement uses TRBV19 and TRBJ2-5, with 10 bases that match TRBD2. This CDR3 spans 16 amino acids. The ends lost 3 bases at V and 2 bases at J; junction bases unmatched: 6. The germline V gene encodes CDR1 LNHDA and CDR2 SQIVND (reference sequence). The CDR3: CASSIQWTSGQETQYF. The CDR3 DNA reads TGTGCCAGTAGTATCCAGTGGACTAGCGGACAAGAGACCCAGTACTTC.

On this clone: Compared with germline, one end of the junction differs, possibly owing to a read error. V is TRBV7-7 and J is TRBJ2-1; 8 bases line up with TRBD1. This CDR3 is 15 amino acids long. Germline CDR1 reads SSHAT; CDR2 reads FNYEAQ (reference sequence). The DNA of the CDR3 is TGTGCTAGCAGCGTAGGACAGGGACCCTACAATGAGCAGTTCTTC. Encoded protein: CASSVGQGPYNEQFF.

V and J are TRBV2 and TRBJ2-1; 10 nucleotides match TRBD2. The CDR3 is 15 amino acids. With 7 bases clipped from V and 4 bases from J, the junction kept 7 bases outside the gene matches. Germline V gene lookup returns CDR1 SNHLY and CDR2 FYNNEI. The CDR3 DNA reads as TGTGCCAGCACCCTGGGTAGCGGGGGGTACAATGAGCAGTTCTTC. This encodes CASTLGSGGYNEQFF.

This clone was counted between two and nine times. The rearrangement uses TRBV24-1 and TRBJ2-1; a possible D gene is TRBD2 (5 bases). Trimming left V 3 bases short and J 9 bases short, with 20 bases between. The CDR3 runs to 16 residues. Germline V CDR1 and CDR2: KGHDR, SFDVKD. CDR3 sequence reads: CATSDSGPRRGLEQFF. The CDR3 nucleotides are TGTGCCACCAGTGATAGTGGGCCAAGGAGAGGGCTTGAGCAGTTCTTC.

This chain connects TRBV5-1 to TRBJ1-5; maybe TRBD1 (5 bases). With 4 bases removed from V and 6 bases from J, the gap between germline ends came to 17 bases. CDR1 SGHRS and CDR2 YFSETQ come from the germline V gene. The CDR3 has 15 amino acids. CDR3 nucleotide sequence: TGCGCCAGCAGCGCGGACACTGGAACTGGTCAGCCCCAGCATTTT. Protein: CASSADTGTGQPQHF. Filled out from reference TRBV5-1 and TRBJ1-5, the complete variable domain reads KAGVTQTPRYLIKTRGQQVTLSCSPISGHRSVSWYQQTPGQGLQFLFEYFSETQRNKGNFPGRFSGRQFSNSRSEMNVSTLELGDSALYLCASSADTGTGQPQHFGDGTRLSIL.

This chain links TRBV6-5 with TRBJ1-5; maybe TRBD1 (6 bases). This CDR3 has 15 residues. Germline loops: CDR1 MNHEY, CDR2 SVGAGI. V was pared by 6 bases and J by 1 base, with 13 bases between. The CDR3 spells CASSQQGSSNQPQHF. In DNA form, the CDR3 reads TGTGCCAGCAGCCAACAGGGCTCGAGCAATCAGCCCCAGCATTTT.

The genes are TRBV7-8 and TRBJ2-5; possibly TRBD2 for D (6 bases). Trimming removed 5 bases at V and 1 base at J, with 20 bases between. CDR1 is SGHVS and CDR2 is FQNEAQ in the germline V gene. CDR3 length equals 17 residues. CDR3 protein: CASSLTKDYPVQETQYF. In DNA form, the CDR3 reads TGTGCCAGCAGCCTAACAAAGGACTATCCGGTCCAAGAGACCCAGTACTTC.

V and J are TRBV11-3 and TRBJ1-2, with TRBD1 as a possible D gene (6 bases). The CDR3 is made up of 14 amino acids. The V gene's germline CDR1 is SGHNT and CDR2 YENEEA. V lost 1 base, J lost 4 bases, and 10 bases lay in between. The CDR3 reads CASSLAPDSYGYTF. As DNA, the CDR3 is TGTGCCAGCAGCTTAGCTCCGGACAGCTATGGCTACACCTTC.

V gene TRBV7-3 combines with J gene TRBJ2-5; 7 nucleotides agree with TRBD2. The V segment lost 2 bases and the J segment 5 bases; nucleotides outside the gene matches: 2. Per germline, CDR1 SGHTA and CDR2 FQGTGA. The CDR3 is 13 residues long. The CDR3 DNA reads as TGTGCCAGCAGCTTAGGGGGGGACGAGACCCAGTACTTC. This gives the protein CASSLGGDETQYF.

This clone has only one observation. The chain combines TRBV6-5 with TRBJ2-7; 7 bases agree with TRBD1. The CDR3 spans 14 residues. V shed 5 bases, J shed 0 bases, and the junction held 4 bases outside the gene matches. Germline V CDR1 and CDR2: MNHEY, SVGAGI. The CDR3 reads CASSPGQSSYEQYF. The DNA of the CDR3 is TGTGCCAGCAGTCCGGGACAGAGCTCCTACGAGCAGTACTTC.

The rearrangement links TRBV7-3 to TRBJ2-2; 8 bases agree with TRBD1. Germline CDR1 and CDR2: SGHTA and FQGTGA. This CDR3 has 15 amino acids. J lost 3 bases, V lost 5 bases, and 5 bases had no gene match. The CDR3 nucleotides read TGTGCCAGCAGCCCGACAGGGGAGGACACCGGGGAGCTGTTTTTT. It specifies CASSPTGEDTGELFF.